This T cell receptor (beta chain) was captured by sequencing in a study of blood T cell repertoires in COVID-19. Trimming left V 0 bases short and J 4 bases short, with 22 bases between. Germline V gene sequence: CDR1 SGHRS, CDR2 YFSETQ. The CDR3 is made up of 18 amino acids. Sequenced by immunoSEQ multiplex PCR; TCRdb stores in-frame clones only, minus some. The sample has 400,000 to 550,000 clones; around 89% are singletons. The chain carries TRBV5-1 and TRBJ2-5; perhaps TRBD1 as D (6 bases). The sequenced sample consisted of peripheral blood. This receptor was identified in a woman in her twenties or thirties with acute or convalescent COVID-19. The CDR3 DNA is TGCGCCAGCAGCTTGGAACCTAACAGGGATCATTGGGGAGAGACCCAGTACTTC. Translated, it gives CASSLEPNRDHWGETQYF. Supplemented by reference TRBV5-1 and TRBJ2-5, the full variable domain reads KAGVTQTPRYLIKTRGQQVTLSCSPISGHRSVSWYQQTPGQGLQFLFEYFSETQRNKGNFPGRFSGRQFSNSRSEMNVSTLELGDSALYLCASSLEPNRDHWGETQYFGPGTRLLVL.